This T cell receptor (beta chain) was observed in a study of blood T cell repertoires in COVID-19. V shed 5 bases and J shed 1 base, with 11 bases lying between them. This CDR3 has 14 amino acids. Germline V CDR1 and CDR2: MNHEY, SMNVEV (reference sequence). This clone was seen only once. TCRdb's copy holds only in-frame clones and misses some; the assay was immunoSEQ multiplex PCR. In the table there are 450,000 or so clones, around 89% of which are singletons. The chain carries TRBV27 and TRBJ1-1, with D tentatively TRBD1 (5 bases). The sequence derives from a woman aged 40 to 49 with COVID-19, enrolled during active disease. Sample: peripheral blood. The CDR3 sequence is CASSPSRENTEAFF. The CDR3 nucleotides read TGTGCCAGCAGTCCATCCAGGGAGAACACTGAAGCTTTCTTT.